What follows are 14 T cell receptor beta chains derived from one specimen sequenced in a study of blood T cell repertoires in COVID-19. The repertoire was sequenced with immunoSEQ multiplex PCR; TCRdb's copy has only in-frame clones and lacks some. The sample includes more than 300,000 clones, around 87% of them seen just once. Sequenced: peripheral blood. These receptors were collected from a young woman with COVID-19, enrolled during active disease.

The chain carries TRBV10-3 and TRBJ2-3; 9 nucleotides line up with TRBD1. The V segment lost 4 bases and the J segment 4 bases; nucleotides outside the gene matches: 6. The V gene's germline CDR1 is ENHRY and CDR2 SYGVKD. CDR3 length: 15 amino acids. The CDR3 region has the DNA TGTGCCATCAGTGGCCCCGGGACAGGGTCAGATACGCAGTATTTT. It translates to CAISGPGTGSDTQYF.

This clone appeared once. The chain links TRBV27 to TRBJ2-7; 9 bases match TRBD1. This CDR3 contains 17 residues. J was trimmed by 4 bases and V by 5 bases; bases with no gene match: 15. CDR1 is MNHEY, CDR2 SMNVEV, per germline (reference sequence). This CDR3 is CASSGLGGTGFNYEQYF. The CDR3 coding sequence is TGTGCCAGCAGTGGGCTTGGCGGGACAGGGTTCAATTACGAGCAGTACTTC.

The chain joins TRBV3-1 (or the pseudogene TRBV3-2) to TRBJ1-2, with D unclear. CDR1 LGHDT and CDR2 YNNKEL come from the germline V gene (reference sequence). CDR3 length: 16 residues. V lost 0 bases and J 3 bases, leaving 14 bases between the germline ends. The CDR3 DNA reads as TGTGCCAGCAGCCAAGAGGGAGTAGGCTCCTACTATGGCTACACCTTC. It codes for CASSQEGVGSYYGYTF.

With regard to this clone: The junction does not match germline at one end; this may be a read error. J is TRBJ1-1 and V is TRBV5-5, with 7 bases aligning to TRBD1. CDR1 is SGHKS, CDR2 YYEKEE, per germline (reference sequence). The CDR3 consists of 13 residues. The DNA for the CDR3 is TGTGCCAGCAGCCTTACAGGGGCCCCTGAGGCTTTCTTT. Amino acid sequence: CASSLTGAPEAFF. Filled out from reference TRBV5-5 and TRBJ1-1, the complete variable domain reads DAGVTQSPTHLIKTRGQQVTLRCSPISGHKSVSWYQQVLGQGPQFIFQYYEKEERGRGNFPDRFSARQFPNYSSELNVNALLLGDSALYLCASSLTGAPEAFFGQGTRLTVV.

The rearrangement links TRBV14 to TRBJ2-1; 12 bases line up with TRBD2. The J segment lost 9 bases and the V segment lost 4 bases, leaving 10 bases of the junction unmatched. This CDR3 comprises 16 residues. Germline V gene data show CDR1 as SGHDN and CDR2 as FVKESK. CDR3 sequence (DNA): TGTGCCAGCAGCCGTCGACTAGCGGGAGTTTTCGGTGAGCAGTTCTTC. It translates to CASSRRLAGVFGEQFF.

The chain is built from TRBV6-5 and TRBJ1-3, with TRBD1 matching over 9 bases. CDR1 MNHEY and CDR2 SVGAGI come from the germline V gene. Germline trimming cut 5 bases from V and 3 bases from J; bases unmatched to any gene: 5. The CDR3 loop spans 15 amino acids. The CDR3 coding sequence is TGTGCCAGCAGTCGGGACAGGGCTTATGGAAACACCATATATTTT. Its protein is CASSRDRAYGNTIYF.

Points on this clone: This same CDR3 is encoded by further DNA sequences in the sample. The CDR3 protein is CASSPQGITDTQYF. The CDR3 bases are TGTGCCAGCTCACCACAGGGGATAACAGATACGCAGTATTTT. The rearrangement links TRBV18 to TRBJ2-3, with a weak D call TRBD1 (5 bases). Germline CDR1 is KGHSH and CDR2 is LQKENI. This CDR3 has 14 amino acids. Trimming removed 1 base from V and 3 bases from J, with 8 bases in between.

The chain is built from TRBV27 and TRBJ1-6; weak D call: TRBD1 (6 bases). CDR3 length: 14 amino acids. V dropped 6 bases and J dropped 10 bases, with 16 bases sitting between them. Germline CDR1 MNHEY, CDR2 SMNVEV (reference sequence). CDR3 in DNA: TGTGCCAGCAGAGAAAACAGGGTGGGCTCACCCCTCCACTTT. Translation: CASRENRVGSPLHF.

V usage is TRBV2 and J usage is TRBJ2-5; TRBD2 might be the D (5 bases). The germline CDR1 and CDR2 sequences are SNHLY and FYNNEI. CDR3 length: 14 amino acids. With 2 bases removed from V and 2 bases from J, the gap between germline ends came to 9 bases. The DNA for the CDR3 is TGTGCCAGCAGTGAATCCCTAGCTCAAGAGACCCAGTACTTC. Residues: CASSESLAQETQYF.

The chain employs TRBV5-5 and TRBJ1-2, with D tentatively TRBD1 (6 bases). The CDR3 consists of 14 residues. Germline CDR1 and CDR2: SGHKS and YYEKEE (reference sequence). V lost 4 bases and J lost 4, with 14 bases in between. The CDR3 region is CASSLRGGSYGYTF. Written as DNA, the CDR3 is TGTGCCAGCAGCCTGAGGGGGGGCTCCTATGGCTACACCTTC.

CDR3 sequence reads: CASLGQAGGLSPWKTQYF. CDR3 coding DNA: TGTGCCAGCCTGGGGCAAGCGGGAGGGCTATCACCTTGGAAGACCCAGTACTTC. V is TRBV28 and J is TRBJ2-5; 10 nucleotides match TRBD2. CDR3 length: 18 residues. Unmatched junction bases numbered 21, after V lost 8 bases and J lost 6 bases. CDR1 is MDHEN, CDR2 SYDVKM, per germline.

The chain recombines TRBV7-9 with TRBJ1-5; D remains ambiguous. CDR1 is SEHNR and CDR2 is FQNEAQ in the germline V gene (reference sequence). The CDR3 loop spans 15 amino acids. The V end lost 5 bases, the J end lost 0 bases, and 11 bases lay between the germline ends. The CDR3 DNA reads as TGTGCCAGCAGCGACACAATGGATAGCAATCAGCCCCAGCATTTT. It specifies CASSDTMDSNQPQHF.

The V gene is TRBV27, the J gene TRBJ2-3, with D perhaps matching TRBD2 (5 bases). The CDR3 is 13 residues long. V lost 2 bases and J lost 4, with 7 bases in between. Germline CDR1 is MNHEY and CDR2 is SMNVEV (reference sequence). Here the CDR3 DNA reads TGTGCCAGCAGTTTAGGGAGTCCAGATACGCAGTATTTT. It is translated as CASSLGSPDTQYF.

J is TRBJ2-7 and V is TRBV5-1; no reliable D call. Germline V lookup: CDR1 SGHRS, CDR2 YFSETQ. The CDR3 totals 14 residues. Trimming shortened V by 0 bases and J by 0 bases, and 7 bases separated the two germline ends. The CDR3 sequence: CASSLARVSYEQYF. The CDR3, as DNA: TGCGCCAGCAGCTTGGCCCGGGTCTCCTACGAGCAGTACTTC.